This T cell receptor (beta chain) was retrieved from a study of cytomegalovirus exposure and HLA in healthy donors. The protocol was immunoSEQ multiplex PCR, while the TCRdb copy is restricted to in-frame clones and leaves out a portion. The profile shows about 48,000 clones, around 90% of them singletons. This clone was detected only once. Its antigen remains unidentified. The study, taken as a whole, reports: Whilst most TCR sequences proved rare, a subset of public TCRs occurred across many donors. CMV antigen specificity of a few CMV-associated chains was confirmed in vitro. There were under 200 TCR beta chains listed as cytomegalovirus-associated. A classifier reportedly called cytomegalovirus status with high sensitivity and specificity.

CDR1 is SGDLS, CDR2 YYNGEE, per germline. This CDR3 has 14 residues. V lost 5 bases, J lost 0 bases, and 11 bases lay in between. The V and J genes are TRBV9 and TRBJ1-2; D gene uncertain. The sequence came from a woman aged 25 to 39 in good health and CMV-seronegative. The sample was PBMCs. The CDR3 bases are TGTGCCAGCAGTCCTACCCCTGCTAACTATGGCTACACCTTC. Residues: CASSPTPANYGYTF.